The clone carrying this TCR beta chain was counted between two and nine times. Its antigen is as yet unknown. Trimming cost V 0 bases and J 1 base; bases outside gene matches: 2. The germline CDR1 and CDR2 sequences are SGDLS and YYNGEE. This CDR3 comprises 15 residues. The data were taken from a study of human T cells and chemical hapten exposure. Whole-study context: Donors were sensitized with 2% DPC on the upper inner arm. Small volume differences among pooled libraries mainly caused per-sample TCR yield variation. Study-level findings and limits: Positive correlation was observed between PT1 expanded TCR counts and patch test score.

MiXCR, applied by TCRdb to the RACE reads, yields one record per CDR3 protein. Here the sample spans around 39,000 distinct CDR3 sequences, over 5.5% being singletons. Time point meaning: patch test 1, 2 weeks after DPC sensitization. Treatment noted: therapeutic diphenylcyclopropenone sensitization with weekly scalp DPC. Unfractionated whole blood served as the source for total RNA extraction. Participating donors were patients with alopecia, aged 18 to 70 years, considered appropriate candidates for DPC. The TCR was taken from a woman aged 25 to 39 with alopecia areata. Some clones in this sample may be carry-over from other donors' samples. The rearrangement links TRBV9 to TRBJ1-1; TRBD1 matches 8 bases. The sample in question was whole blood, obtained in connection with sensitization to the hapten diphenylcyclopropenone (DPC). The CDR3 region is CASSVEGTGNTEAFF. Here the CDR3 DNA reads TGTGCCAGCAGCGTAGAGGGGACAGGGAACACTGAAGCTTTCTTT.